The 22 T cell receptor beta chains in this list originate from one sample, sequenced in a study of T cell responses to AZD1222 COVID-19 vaccine. The assay was immunoSEQ multiplex PCR, and TCRdb's table has in-frame clones only and misses some. Counted here are fewer than 150,000 clones, roughly 90% occurring once; the ten biggest clones make up 4.4%. The sample consisted of peripheral blood, taken on day 0 of AZD1222 vaccination. Source of these receptors: an adult in good health.

V is TRBV2 and J is TRBJ1-6, with TRBD1 matching 7 bases. The CDR3 sequence is 14 residues long. Looked up from germline, CDR1 is SNHLY and CDR2 is FYNNEI. Trimming removed 4 bases from V and 4 bases from J; junction bases left unmatched: 1. CDR3 DNA: TGTGCCAGCAGTGGGACAGGATATAATTCACCCCTCCACTTT. Translation: CASSGTGYNSPLHF.

The chain employs TRBV6-5 and TRBJ1-1; TRBD1 aligns across 7 bases. The CDR3 spans 15 residues. Germline V lookup: CDR1 MNHEY, CDR2 SVGAGI. Losses at the gene ends were 6 bases for V and 1 base for J; bases not matched to a gene: 8. The CDR3 region is CASRNIGGRNTEAFF. In nucleotides, the CDR3 is TGTGCCAGCAGGAATATAGGGGGCAGGAACACTGAAGCTTTCTTT.

The rearrangement links TRBV11-2 to TRBJ2-2, with no clear D. Germline V CDR1 and CDR2: SGHAT, FQNNGV. The V gene lost 5 bases and the J gene lost 9 bases, with 10 bases spanning the gap. The CDR3 loop spans 12 amino acids. CDR3 DNA: TGTGCCAGCAGCCCAAGGTCGCGGGAGCTGTTTTTT. This encodes CASSPRSRELFF.

Ten or more counts support this clone. V is TRBV27 and J is TRBJ2-1; D is undetermined. Germline V gene sequence: CDR1 MNHEY, CDR2 SMNVEV (reference sequence). The CDR3 covers 17 residues. V was trimmed by 1 base and J by 0 bases, leaving 13 bases between them. The CDR3 sequence: CASSLFLWPSSYNEQFF. The DNA of the CDR3 is TGTGCCAGCAGTTTATTTCTCTGGCCAAGCTCCTACAATGAGCAGTTCTTC.

This sequence joins TRBV2 and TRBJ2-3; 10 bases agree with TRBD2. J lost 4 bases, V lost 2 bases, and 9 bases had no gene match. This CDR3 comprises 17 residues. The V gene's germline CDR1 is SNHLY and CDR2 FYNNEI. The CDR3 loop is CASSERETSGPSDTQYF. The CDR3 bases are TGTGCCAGCAGTGAAAGGGAGACTAGCGGGCCCTCAGATACGCAGTATTTT.

The V call is TRBV7-9, the J call TRBJ2-4, with TRBD1 as a possible D gene (6 bases). This CDR3 region has 19 residues. Germline V gene sequence: CDR1 SEHNR, CDR2 FQNEAQ (reference sequence). Between the trimmed V and J ends, which lost 5 bases and 0 bases, there was a span of 23 bases. CDR3 DNA sequence: TGTGCCAGCAGCCCCCACCCCTCGCCGGGACAAATAGCCAAAAACATTCAGTACTTC. This translates into CASSPHPSPGQIAKNIQYF.

V usage is TRBV15 and J usage is TRBJ1-6, with a possible D match to TRBD1 (6 bases). CDR3 length: 16 residues. From germline, CDR1 is LNHNV and CDR2 YYDKDF (reference sequence). V was shortened by 3 bases and J by 2 bases, with 11 bases between the two germline ends. In DNA, the CDR3 is TGTGCCACCAGCAGGGGGGCTCTCCCCTATAATTCACCCCTCCACTTT. Residues: CATSRGALPYNSPLHF.

The CDR3 coding sequence is TGTGCCAGCAGTTTTGGGTTCGGGGCTGAGACCCAGTACTTC. Encoded protein: CASSFGFGAETQYF. The chain couples TRBV27 to TRBJ2-5; D could derive from TRBD1 or TRBD2 (5 bases each). The CDR3 length is 14 residues. V was pared by 3 bases and J by 5 bases, with 13 bases between. CDR1 is MNHEY and CDR2 is SMNVEV in the germline V gene (reference sequence).

The rearrangement joins TRBV30 to TRBJ1-6; 7 bases are a match to TRBD1. V gave up 3 bases and J gave up 6 bases; unmatched junction bases: 5. CDR1 and CDR2 from the germline V gene are GTSNPN and SVGIG (reference sequence). This CDR3 is 14 amino acids long. The CDR3 here is CAWRRGQINSPLHF. The CDR3 DNA follows: TGTGCCTGGAGAAGGGGACAGATTAATTCACCCCTCCACTTT. The entire variable domain, with the rest obtained from reference TRBV30 and TRBJ1-6, is as follows: SQTIHQWPATLVQPVGSPLSLECTVEGTSNPNLYWYRQAAGRGLQLLFYSVGIGQISSEVPQNLSASRPQDRQFILSSKKLLLSDSGFYLCAWRRGQINSPLHFGNGTRLTVT.

J is TRBJ2-5 and V is TRBV5-1; the D gene could be TRBD1 or TRBD2 (5 bases each). The CDR3 is 15 amino acids. The germline gives CDR1 SGHRS, CDR2 YFSETQ. Trimming pared 0 bases from V and 1 base from J, leaving 10 bases between. CDR3 residues: CASSLVRDPQETQYF. CDR3 coding DNA: TGCGCCAGCAGCTTGGTCAGGGACCCCCAAGAGACCCAGTACTTC.

A few counts support this clone. This chain uses TRBV2 with TRBJ1-4; D gene ambiguous. Germline V gene data show CDR1 as SNHLY and CDR2 as FYNNEI. V lost 3 bases and J lost 8, with 13 bases in between. The CDR3 sequence is 14 residues long. The CDR3 DNA is TGTGCCAGCAGTGAGGCGCCCGGTGGGGAAAAACTGTTTTTT. This codes for CASSEAPGGEKLFF.

The gene calls are TRBV27 and TRBJ1-2; possibly TRBD1 for D (5 bases). The CDR3 contains 13 residues. Trimming stripped 5 bases from V and 2 bases from J, with 9 bases between. Germline V gene sequence: CDR1 MNHEY, CDR2 SMNVEV (reference sequence). For the CDR3, the DNA is TGTGCCAGCAGTCCAGACAGCAACTATGGCTACACCTTC. The encoded protein is CASSPDSNYGYTF.

The gene calls are TRBV7-7 and TRBJ2-1, with D possibly matching TRBD2 (7 bases). Trimming shortened V by 8 bases and J by 6 bases, and 11 bases separated the two germline ends. The CDR3 runs to 12 residues. Germline V gene lookup returns CDR1 SSHAT and CDR2 FNYEAQ (reference sequence). The CDR3 loop reads CASGGAGNEQFF. CDR3 sequence (DNA): TGTGCCAGCGGGGGGGCCGGCAATGAGCAGTTCTTC.

The V gene is TRBV19, the J gene TRBJ1-2, with D unclear. Germline assignment: CDR1 LNHDA and CDR2 SQIVND (reference sequence). Trimming pared 7 bases from V and 5 bases from J, leaving 20 bases between. This CDR3 has 15 amino acids. In DNA, the CDR3 is TGTGCCAGTACCATATCCACACAAGGGCTATATGGCTACACCTTC. This codes for CASTISTQGLYGYTF.

J is TRBJ2-7 and V is TRBV2; D possibly matches TRBD1 or TRBD2 (7 bases each). Germline assignment: CDR1 SNHLY and CDR2 FYNNEI. This CDR3 is built from 14 residues. Trimming cost V 8 bases and J 1 base, with 15 bases left between them. The CDR3 reads CASAPRGGSYEQYF. DNA for the CDR3: TGTGCCAGCGCCCCCAGGGGGGGTTCCTACGAGCAGTACTTC.

The CDR3 bases are TGCAGCGCCGGACTAGCCAGCTCCTACGAGCAGTACTTC. This gives the protein CSAGLASSYEQYF. This sequence joins TRBV29-1 and TRBJ2-7; TRBD2 matches at 8 bases. Germline values: CDR1 SQVTM, CDR2 ANQGSEA. The junction had 5 bases not matched to a gene; V was cut back by 7 bases and J by 0 bases. The CDR3 totals 13 residues.

This chain joins TRBV20-1 and TRBJ2-1; TRBD1 aligns across 8 bases. The CDR3 is 14 amino acids. Germline lookup yields CDR1 DFQATT and CDR2 SNEGSKA (reference sequence). J gave up 8 bases and V 3 bases, and 9 bases lay outside the gene matches. The CDR3 protein is CSASLQGAWDEQFF. CDR3 nucleotides: TGCAGTGCTAGTTTGCAGGGGGCATGGGATGAGCAGTTCTTC.

The genes are TRBV7-9 and TRBJ1-4; D perhaps matches TRBD1 (5 bases). The germline CDR1 and CDR2 sequences are SEHNR and FQNEAQ (reference sequence). V was trimmed by 1 base and J by 3 bases, leaving 9 bases between them. This CDR3 has 15 amino acids. The CDR3 protein is CASSLVQGSNEKLFF. CDR3 coding DNA: TGTGCCAGCAGCTTAGTGCAGGGTTCTAATGAAAAACTGTTTTTT.

The rearrangement joins TRBV7-9 to TRBJ1-1; D uncertain. The CDR3 is 13 amino acids. Germline V gene lookup returns CDR1 SEHNR and CDR2 FQNEAQ (reference sequence). Between the trimmed V and J ends, which lost 1 base and 1 base, there was a span of 4 bases. CDR3 bases: TGTGCCAGCAGCTTAGATTCGAACACTGAAGCTTTCTTT. This codes for CASSLDSNTEAFF.

The V and J genes are TRBV7-8 and TRBJ2-3; D uncertain. The CDR3 has 15 residues. CDR1 is SGHVS and CDR2 is FQNEAQ in the germline V gene. The V gene lost 2 bases and the J gene lost 0 bases, with 9 bases spanning the gap. CDR3 amino acids: CASSLWSVSTDTQYF. CDR3 DNA sequence: TGTGCCAGCAGCTTATGGTCAGTCAGCACAGATACGCAGTATTTT.

The chain couples TRBV7-9 to TRBJ2-1; the match to TRBD1 covers 9 bases. Losses at the gene ends were 6 bases for V and 0 bases for J; bases not matched to a gene: 6. Germline assignment: CDR1 SEHNR and CDR2 FQNEAQ (reference sequence). This CDR3 region has 16 residues. The CDR3 DNA reads as TGTGCCAGCAGTCCTACAGGGGGCCCCTCCTACAATGAGCAGTTCTTC. It codes for CASSPTGGPSYNEQFF.

V is TRBV27 and J is TRBJ2-7, with 9 bases aligning to TRBD1. V gave up 6 bases and J gave up 3 bases; unmatched junction bases: 6. The germline CDR1 and CDR2 sequences are MNHEY and SMNVEV (reference sequence). This CDR3 is 14 amino acids long. CDR3 sequence reads: CASRAGTGFYEQYF. The CDR3 nucleotides read TGTGCCAGCAGAGCGGGGACAGGGTTCTACGAGCAGTACTTC.